This T cell receptor beta chain was profiled in a study of CD8+ T cells in alopecia areata. This clone showed up just a few times. Its antigen is undetermined. Germline CDR1 is MDHEN and CDR2 is SYDVKM. The CDR3 runs 13 residues. V lost 6 bases to trimming and J lost 5 bases, with 13 bases between them. General observations from the study: Patients shared TCRs less clearly than mice did, possibly owing to HLA. Across lesional scalp, and particularly alopecia totalis/universalis, clonality surpassed that of normal scalp.

Investigators isolated RNA and reverse transcribed it into cDNA to act as the sequencing template. The data were produced by immunoSEQ multiplex PCR, yet TCRdb's version contains in-frame clones alone and is incomplete. The sample has about 110,000 clones, 50% to 70% seen once. The genes are TRBV28 and TRBJ1-2; no definite D call. The specimen sequenced was NKG2D-low CD8+ T cells sorted from blood. This TCR came from a human donor with alopecia areata. In DNA form, the CDR3 reads TGTGCCAGCAGACCACGCCAAGGGTATGGCTACACCTTC. Protein sequence: CASRPRQGYGYTF.